Each of the 31 T cell receptor beta chains below was sequenced from the same sample in a study of T cells in localized non-small cell lung cancer. TCRdb's table, derived via immunoSEQ multiplex PCR, lists solely in-frame clones and lacks some. This table has over 30,000 clones, around 73% appearing once. The sequenced sample was peripheral blood, obtained before any cancer treatment. Receptors were obtained from a male donor aged 60 or older with stage II squamous cell lung carcinoma.

The chain links TRBV7-6 to TRBJ1-2, with D possibly being TRBD1 (6 bases). This CDR3 has 14 amino acids. Germline V gene sequence: CDR1 SGHVS, CDR2 FNYEAQ. V shed 5 bases and J shed 2 bases, with 12 bases lying between them. As DNA, the CDR3 is TGTGCCAGCAGCCCGACCGGACAGAACTATGGCTACACCTTC. Translation gives CASSPTGQNYGYTF.

V usage is TRBV27 and J usage is TRBJ1-2; TRBD1 aligns across 9 bases. With V trimmed by 0 bases and J by 2 bases, 7 bases remained unmatched. There are 17 residues in the CDR3. CDR1 is MNHEY and CDR2 is SMNVEV in the germline V gene (reference sequence). CDR3 sequence reads: CASSLSLRQGGNYGYTF. DNA for the CDR3: TGTGCCAGCAGTTTATCGCTCAGACAGGGGGGGAACTATGGCTACACCTTC.

This chain joins TRBV7-2 and TRBJ1-1, with 7 bases lining up with TRBD1. After removal of 6 bases from V and 5 bases from J, the junction contained 9 bases not matched to a gene. The CDR3 has 14 amino acids. Germline lookup yields CDR1 SGHTA and CDR2 FQGNSA. For the CDR3, the DNA is TGTGCCAGCAGAGACCGACAGGGAAGTACTGAAGCTTTCTTT. It specifies CASRDRQGSTEAFF.

The chain carries TRBV2 and TRBJ1-2; no definite D call. This CDR3 comprises 14 residues. Trimming stripped 0 bases from V and 7 bases from J, with 12 bases between. Germline loops: CDR1 SNHLY, CDR2 FYNNEI. CDR3: CASSEAMGFSGYTF. The CDR3 region has the DNA TGTGCCAGCAGTGAAGCGATGGGCTTTAGTGGCTACACCTTC.

The chain employs TRBV5-1 and TRBJ1-4, with D perhaps matching TRBD1 (6 bases). V was shortened by 5 bases and J by 3 bases, with 11 bases between the two germline ends. The CDR3 totals 14 residues. Germline values: CDR1 SGHRS, CDR2 YFSETQ. DNA of the CDR3: TGCGCCAGCAGATTGACAGGAGCTAATGAAAAACTGTTTTTT. It specifies CASRLTGANEKLFF.

The chain employs TRBV18 and TRBJ1-4; no definite D call. V lost 3 bases, J lost 4 bases, and 9 bases lay in between. Germline V lookup: CDR1 KGHSH, CDR2 LQKENI. The CDR3 contains 14 residues. In DNA form, the CDR3 reads TGTGCCAGCTCACCCCCCGGGCATAATGAAAAACTGTTTTTT. Translated: CASSPPGHNEKLFF.

J is TRBJ2-5 and V is TRBV28; 7 bases align to TRBD2. Germline CDR1 is MDHEN and CDR2 is SYDVKM. V gave up 9 bases and J gave up 5 bases; unmatched junction bases: 9. This CDR3 region has 13 residues. The CDR3 region has the DNA TGTGCCAGTCACACGGGAGGCTGGGAGACCCAGTACTTC. Residues: CASHTGGWETQYF.

The CDR3 bases are TGTGCCAGCAGCTCCGGGACGAAAGAGACCCAGTACTTC. It translates to CASSSGTKETQYF. This sequence joins TRBV7-2 and TRBJ2-5; D tentatively fits TRBD1 or TRBD2 (5 bases each). The CDR3 spans 13 residues. Germline V lookup: CDR1 SGHTA, CDR2 FQGNSA. Trimming left V 4 bases short and J 3 bases short, with 9 bases between.

This clone was detected only a few times. CDR3 protein: CASSSGQGTFQETQYF. The CDR3 nucleotides read TGCGCCAGCAGCTCGGGACAGGGCACTTTCCAAGAGACCCAGTACTTC. This chain links TRBV5-1 with TRBJ2-5; 9 positions agree with TRBD1. Per germline, CDR1 SGHRS and CDR2 YFSETQ. The CDR3 is made up of 16 amino acids. J gave up 1 base and V 3 bases, and 7 bases lay outside the gene matches.

This chain joins TRBV4-1 and TRBJ2-3; D remains ambiguous. CDR1 is MGHRA, CDR2 YSYEKL, per germline. The CDR3 spans 14 residues. V dropped 4 bases and J dropped 1 base, with 9 bases sitting between them. The CDR3 DNA reads as TGCGCCAGCAGCCTCGGCCAGCGCACAGATACGCAGTATTTT. Its translation is CASSLGQRTDTQYF.

This clone was detected once. V usage is TRBV30 and J usage is TRBJ1-1, with D possibly being TRBD1 (6 bases). The ends were cut back, 4 bases at V and 5 bases at J, with 17 bases in the middle. Germline V lookup: CDR1 GTSNPN, CDR2 SVGIG (reference sequence). This CDR3 comprises 14 residues. The CDR3 DNA sequence: TGTGCCTGGACCCTTTTCAAGGGGGGAACTGAAGCTTTCTTT. It codes for CAWTLFKGGTEAFF.

The chain employs TRBV7-2 and TRBJ1-1; D is unresolved. The V gene lost 3 bases and the J gene lost 2 bases, with 10 bases spanning the gap. The CDR3 runs to 14 residues. Germline-derived CDR1 and CDR2 are SGHTA and FQGNSA. CDR3 sequence reads: CASSFQAGNTEAFF. CDR3 nucleotides: TGTGCCAGCAGCTTTCAGGCGGGAAACACTGAAGCTTTCTTT. Full variable domain (rest looked up from reference TRBV7-2 and TRBJ1-1): GAGVSQSPSNKVTEKGKDVELRCDPISGHTALYWYRQSLGQGLEFLIYFQGNSAPDKSGLPSDRFSAERTGGSVSTLTIQRTQQEDSAVYLCASSFQAGNTEAFFGQGTRLTVV.

The V call is TRBV5-5, the J call TRBJ1-1; TRBD1 is a possible D gene (5 bases). Germline values: CDR1 SGHKS, CDR2 YYEKEE (reference sequence). This CDR3 region has 13 residues. Trimming left V 4 bases short and J 12 bases short, with 19 bases between. Here the CDR3 DNA reads TGTGCCAGCAGCACGTGGTGGTTCAGGGAAACTTTCTTT. It specifies CASSTWWFRETFF. The full variable domain, completed using reference TRBV5-5 and TRBJ1-1, is DAGVTQSPTHLIKTRGQQVTLRCSPISGHKSVSWYQQVLGQGPQFIFQYYEKEERGRGNFPDRFSARQFPNYSSELNVNALLLGDSALYLCASSTWWFRETFFGQGTRLTVV.

This clone appeared a few times. This chain links TRBV5-4 with TRBJ2-5; 10 bases fit TRBD2. The CDR3 has 15 residues. Trimming at V came to 1 base and at J to 2 bases, leaving 2 bases not matched to a gene. Germline V lookup: CDR1 SGHNT, CDR2 YYREEE (reference sequence). CDR3 in amino acids: CASSLILAGQETQYF. In nucleotides, the CDR3 is TGTGCCAGCAGCTTGATACTAGCGGGGCAAGAGACCCAGTACTTC.

This clone was picked up one time. J is TRBJ2-1 and V is TRBV30, with 10 bases lining up with TRBD1. The CDR3 loop spans 12 amino acids. Losses at the gene ends were 7 bases for V and 7 bases for J; bases not matched to a gene: 4. Germline values: CDR1 GTSNPN, CDR2 SVGIG (reference sequence). The CDR3 DNA sequence: TGTGCCTTCCGGGACAGGGGTAATGAGCAGTTCTTC. Amino acids: CAFRDRGNEQFF.

The chain joins TRBV6-1 to TRBJ1-5, with TRBD1 identical over 7 bases. Trimming removed 4 bases from V and 7 bases from J; junction bases left unmatched: 7. The CDR3 extends over 14 amino acids. Germline-derived CDR1 and CDR2 are MNHNS and SASEGT. The CDR3 sequence: CASSGDRAGQPQHF. CDR3 coding DNA: TGTGCCAGCAGTGGCGACAGGGCAGGACAGCCCCAGCATTTT.

This chain uses TRBV30 with TRBJ2-3, with D possibly being TRBD2 (5 bases). The CDR3 sequence is 15 residues long. Trimming pared 0 bases from V and 4 bases from J, leaving 14 bases between. CDR1 and CDR2 (germline): GTSNPN, SVGIG (reference sequence). This CDR3 is CAWSVLRRYADTQYF. The CDR3 nucleotides read TGTGCCTGGAGTGTCCTTCGGAGGTACGCAGATACGCAGTATTTT.

The chain is built from TRBV28 and TRBJ2-3; D may be TRBD2 (6 bases). V was pared by 5 bases and J by 6 bases, with 9 bases between. In germline, CDR1 is MDHEN, CDR2 SYDVKM. The CDR3 spans 12 residues. The chain's CDR3 is CASSVTRDTQYF. The CDR3 nucleotides read TGTGCCAGCAGTGTGACTAGGGATACGCAGTATTTT. Together with reference TRBV28 and TRBJ2-3, the CDR3 gives the full variable domain: DVKVTQSSRYLVKRTGEKVFLECVQDMDHENMFWYRQDPGLGLRLIYFSYDVKMKEKGDIPEGYSVSREKKERFSLILESASTNQTSMYLCASSVTRDTQYFGPGTRLTVL.

The J gene is TRBJ2-1, the V gene TRBV27; D remains ambiguous. Germline loops: CDR1 MNHEY, CDR2 SMNVEV (reference sequence). V dropped 2 bases and J dropped 3 bases, with 11 bases sitting between them. This CDR3 contains 15 residues. The DNA for the CDR3 is TGTGCCAGCAGTTTACCGGACCCCCGCTACAATGAGCAGTTCTTC. This sequence encodes CASSLPDPRYNEQFF.

This clone was seen a few times. The chain employs TRBV6-5 and TRBJ1-6, with TRBD1 matching over 7 bases. The CDR3 contains 15 residues. The J segment lost 7 bases and the V segment lost 0 bases, leaving 3 bases of the junction unmatched. Germline V lookup: CDR1 MNHEY, CDR2 SVGAGI. DNA of the CDR3: TGTGCCAGCAGTTACTCGACAGGGAACAATTCACCCCTCCACTTT. The encoded protein is CASSYSTGNNSPLHF.

The rearrangement uses TRBV5-4 and TRBJ1-6; 7 bases agree with TRBD1. The CDR3 runs to 14 residues. CDR1 SGHNT and CDR2 YYREEE come from the germline V gene (reference sequence). The trim removed 4 bases at V and 7 bases at J, leaving 5 bases unmatched. CDR3 nucleotides: TGTGCCAGCAGCCCCCAGACAGGGAATTCACCCCTCCACTTT. Protein product: CASSPQTGNSPLHF.

The CDR3 sequence is CASSSGGSQETQYF. The CDR3 region has the DNA TGTGCCAGCAGCAGCGGGGGGTCCCAAGAGACCCAGTACTTC. The chain employs TRBV5-5 and TRBJ2-5; TRBD2 matches 9 bases. Germline V gene lookup returns CDR1 SGHKS and CDR2 YYEKEE (reference sequence). After removal of 4 bases from V and 1 base from J, the junction contained 2 bases not matched to a gene. This CDR3 has 14 amino acids.

The V call is TRBV7-9, the J call TRBJ1-6, with a tentative D call TRBD1 (6 bases). Germline V lookup: CDR1 SEHNR, CDR2 FQNEAQ (reference sequence). The length of the CDR3 is 14 residues. V lost 4 bases and J 8 bases, leaving 12 bases between the germline ends. The CDR3 DNA reads as TGTGCCAGCAGCTCACAGGGTATAGATTCACCCCTCCACTTT. Translated: CASSSQGIDSPLHF.

This clone was picked up one time. The chain recombines TRBV10-3 with TRBJ1-5; 9 nucleotides match TRBD1. The CDR3 contains 15 residues. Germline values: CDR1 ENHRY, CDR2 SYGVKD. V gave up 0 bases and J gave up 11 bases; unmatched junction bases: 8. CDR3 loop: CAISESWDRASSQHF. The CDR3, as DNA: TGTGCCATCAGTGAGTCGTGGGACAGGGCTTCCTCCCAGCATTTT.

The chain recombines TRBV5-4 with TRBJ2-1, with a possible D match to TRBD1 (6 bases). Looked up from germline, CDR1 is SGHNT and CDR2 is YYREEE (reference sequence). Trimming removed 1 base at V and 2 bases at J, with 7 bases between. The CDR3 is made up of 14 amino acids. CDR3 DNA sequence: TGTGCCAGCAGCTTGTCAGGGGCCTACAATGAGCAGTTCTTC. It yields the protein CASSLSGAYNEQFF.

J is TRBJ2-3 and V is TRBV21-1; the listed D gene, TRBD2, was not tested against the DNA. TRBV21-1 constitutes a pseudogene. This CDR3 contains 16 residues. CDR3 nucleotide sequence: TGTGCCAGCAGCCTCCGACTAGCAGCGAACACAGATACGCAGTATTTT. This encodes CASSLRLAANTDTQYF.

The chain combines TRBV6-5 with TRBJ1-1; D is possibly TRBD1 (5 bases). Trimming shortened V by 10 bases and J by 4 bases, and 10 bases separated the two germline ends. The CDR3 extends over 11 amino acids. From germline, CDR1 is MNHEY and CDR2 SVGAGI. This chain's CDR3 is CATRRGTEAFF. In nucleotides, the CDR3 is TGTGCCACTCGTAGGGGCACTGAAGCTTTCTTT.

This clone was observed a handful of times. This chain links TRBV28 with TRBJ2-5, with D maybe TRBD2 (6 bases). Trimming stripped 8 bases from V and 4 bases from J, with 20 bases between. This CDR3 comprises 15 residues. Germline V gives CDR1 MDHEN, CDR2 SYDVKM. In DNA, the CDR3 is TGTGCCAGCTCCCTAGGAGGGGAAGATGGAGAGACCCAGTACTTC. Protein: CASSLGGEDGETQYF.

The chain joins TRBV19 to TRBJ2-1; D unclear. The CDR3 runs to 14 residues. Germline CDR1 is LNHDA and CDR2 is SQIVND (reference sequence). Trimming pared 5 bases from V and 2 bases from J, leaving 10 bases between. The CDR3 region is CASSVIQPYNEQFF. In DNA, the CDR3 is TGTGCCAGTAGTGTAATACAGCCCTACAATGAGCAGTTCTTC.

A single count supports this clone. This chain uses TRBV6-5 with TRBJ1-1; D is ambiguous. The CDR3 runs to 15 residues. Germline V gene data show CDR1 as MNHEY and CDR2 as SVGAGI. Trimming removed 5 bases from V and 3 bases from J, with 16 bases in between. CDR3 sequence (DNA): TGTGCCAGCAGTACTTTTTCAGGTGGGGACACTGAAGCTTTCTTT. Encoded protein: CASSTFSGGDTEAFF.

V and J are TRBV9 and TRBJ2-3; 8 bases are shared with TRBD1. Germline V gene lookup returns CDR1 SGDLS and CDR2 YYNGEE. The CDR3 totals 15 residues. V dropped 4 bases and J dropped 1; count of bases not matched to a gene: 5. The CDR3 reads CASSPDRGGTDTQYF. The CDR3, as DNA: TGTGCCAGCAGCCCAGACAGGGGTGGCACAGATACGCAGTATTTT.